This T cell receptor (beta chain) was observed in a study of cytomegalovirus exposure and HLA in healthy donors. Broader study findings: Rarity characterized most TCR sequences, yet some public TCRs appeared in many donors. In the 120 or so validation repertoires, 85% to 95% of cluster scores exceeded 0, per a later analysis. Cytomegalovirus association was assigned to some 160 TCR beta chains. According to reports, the classifier identified cytomegalovirus status with high specificity and sensitivity.

Generated by immunoSEQ multiplex PCR, the TCRdb table keeps only in-frame clones and is missing some. In the table there are approximately 100,000 clones, about 90% of which are singletons. A remark on this clone: The target antigen is unknown.

Trimming left V 4 bases short and J 7 bases short, with 8 bases between. CDR1 and CDR2 from the germline V gene are MNHEY and SVGAGI. The CDR3 extends over 12 amino acids. The sequence came from a man aged 18 to 29 in good health and CMV-seropositive. Sequenced material: PBMCs. This rearrangement joins TRBV6-5 to TRBJ1-5; possibly TRBD1 for D (5 bases). CDR3 DNA: TGTGCCAGCAGTTCGGGGGAGCAGCCCCAGCATTTT. It translates to CASSSGEQPQHF.